The 29 T cell receptor beta chains presented below share a single source sample, sequenced in a study of blood T cell repertoires in COVID-19. The repertoire was sequenced with immunoSEQ multiplex PCR; TCRdb's copy has only in-frame clones and lacks some. The sample gives fewer than 500,000 clones, around 90% of which show up once; around 0.92% is in the top ten. The specimen was peripheral blood. The receptor set was obtained from a man younger than 30 with COVID-19, enrolled during active disease.

A single count supports this clone. The V call is TRBV6-1, the J call TRBJ1-6, with D perhaps matching TRBD1 (6 bases). There are 14 residues in the CDR3. V was trimmed by 3 bases and J by 8 bases, leaving 11 bases between them. CDR1 and CDR2 (germline): MNHNS, SASEGT. CDR3 in amino acids: CASSDPGVDSPLHF. The DNA of the CDR3 is TGTGCCAGCAGTGACCCAGGGGTAGATTCACCCCTCCACTTT.

This sequence joins TRBV9 and TRBJ2-3; D perhaps matches TRBD2 (6 bases). The CDR3 extends over 18 amino acids. CDR1 is SGDLS, CDR2 YYNGEE, per germline. V gave up 4 bases and J gave up 1 base, with 22 bases separating them. The CDR3 bases are TGTGCCAGCAGCTCCTCAGGGCTAGCGTTTGGGGGCACAGATACGCAGTATTTT. Its protein product is CASSSSGLAFGGTDTQYF.

The gene calls are TRBV7-2 and TRBJ1-1, with a possible D match to TRBD1 (6 bases). The CDR3 spans 13 residues. Trimming stripped 5 bases from V and 4 bases from J, with 11 bases between. Germline V gives CDR1 SGHTA, CDR2 FQGNSA. CDR3 DNA: TGTGCCAGCAGCGAGGACAGATTCACTGAAGCTTTCTTT. This translates into CASSEDRFTEAFF.

The CDR3 nucleotides read TGTGCCAGCTCACCACGAGGGATCACTGAAGCTTTCTTT. It is translated as CASSPRGITEAFF. The rearrangement joins TRBV18 to TRBJ1-1; D gene unclear. CDR1 and CDR2 (germline): KGHSH, LQKENI. CDR3 length: 13 residues. V was clipped by 1 base and J by 4 bases, with 7 bases between them.

V gene TRBV12-3 or TRBV12-4 combines with J gene TRBJ1-2, with D perhaps TRBD1 (6 bases). The V gene lost 5 bases and the J gene lost 8 bases, with 15 bases spanning the gap. The CDR3 runs to 13 residues. CDR3 residues: CASSGNRAGGYTF. The CDR3 region has the DNA TGTGCCAGCAGTGGCAACAGGGCCGGGGGCTACACCTTC.

The chain has TRBV3-1 (or the pseudogene TRBV3-2) and TRBJ2-5; 12 bases are shared with TRBD2. CDR1 and CDR2 from the germline V gene are LGHDT and YNNKEL (reference sequence). V shed 2 bases, J shed 4 bases, and the junction held 5 bases outside the gene matches. The CDR3 is made up of 16 amino acids. The CDR3 DNA is TGTGCCAGCAGCCAATCTCTAGCGGGGGGGCGAGAGACCCAGTACTTC. Residues: CASSQSLAGGRETQYF.

The chain joins TRBV19 to TRBJ1-5; tentative D call: TRBD1 (6 bases). The CDR3 runs to 15 residues. Germline CDR1 reads LNHDA; CDR2 reads SQIVND (reference sequence). V lost 3 bases and J lost 0, with 9 bases in between. Here the CDR3 reads CASSIRDISNQPQHF. The DNA for the CDR3 is TGTGCCAGTAGTATCCGGGACATTAGCAATCAGCCCCAGCATTTT.

This chain links TRBV10-2 with TRBJ1-6; D gene uncertain. CDR3 length: 18 residues. V was clipped by 0 bases and J by 4 bases, with 16 bases between them. Per the germline V gene, CDR1 is WSHSY and CDR2 is SAAADI. CDR3 sequence: CASSESLAVTFYNSPLHF. CDR3 nucleotide sequence: TGCGCCAGCAGTGAGTCTTTGGCAGTAACCTTTTATAATTCACCCCTCCACTTT.

This chain connects TRBV25-1 to TRBJ1-5, with no clear D. Trimming pared 1 base from V and 0 bases from J, leaving 13 bases between. Germline lookup yields CDR1 MGHDK and CDR2 SYGVNS. There are 17 residues in the CDR3. CDR3 residues: CASSEFLTVYSNQPQHF. CDR3 DNA sequence: TGTGCCAGCAGTGAATTTCTCACAGTCTATAGCAATCAGCCCCAGCATTTT.

This clone was detected a few times. J is TRBJ2-1 and V is TRBV3-1 (or the pseudogene TRBV3-2), with D possibly being TRBD2 (6 bases). The CDR3 covers 15 residues. V lost 1 base and J lost 2, with 9 bases in between. Germline assignment: CDR1 LGHDT and CDR2 YNNKEL (reference sequence). CDR3 residues: CASSQATSPYNEQFF. In DNA form, the CDR3 reads TGTGCCAGCAGCCAAGCGACTAGTCCCTACAATGAGCAGTTCTTC.

The chain employs TRBV7-9 and TRBJ2-7; TRBD1 matches 8 bases. With V trimmed by 10 bases and J by 5 bases, 4 bases remained unmatched. The CDR3 runs to 11 residues. Germline lookup yields CDR1 SEHNR and CDR2 FQNEAQ (reference sequence). CDR3 sequence reads: CATQGAHEQYF. Here the CDR3 DNA reads TGTGCCACGCAGGGGGCTCACGAGCAGTACTTC.

The rearrangement links TRBV2 to TRBJ1-6; the D gene is possibly TRBD1 (6 bases). The CDR3 consists of 16 residues. Germline-derived CDR1 and CDR2 are SNHLY and FYNNEI. Trimming cost V 4 bases and J 6 bases, with 16 bases left between them. The CDR3 sequence is CASSVSNVGGNSPLHF. Here the CDR3 DNA reads TGTGCCAGCAGTGTGTCAAATGTAGGGGGTAATTCACCCCTCCACTTT.

The chain combines TRBV18 with TRBJ1-3; D gene uncertain. This CDR3 is 16 amino acids long. Trimming stripped 4 bases from V and 0 bases from J, with 13 bases between. Germline V gene data show CDR1 as KGHSH and CDR2 as LQKENI. The DNA of the CDR3 is TGTGCCAGCTCACTATTCGACGGAGGCTCTGGAAACACCATATATTTT. Translating it yields CASSLFDGGSGNTIYF.

The chain carries TRBV19 and TRBJ2-2; TRBD1 might be the D (5 bases). Germline CDR1 LNHDA, CDR2 SQIVND (reference sequence). The CDR3 has 14 residues. V was shortened by 5 bases and J by 6 bases, with 13 bases between the two germline ends. CDR3 in DNA: TGTGCCAGTAGTCTGGTTGGGGCCCCCGGGGAGCTGTTTTTT. Translated, it gives CASSLVGAPGELFF.

J is TRBJ2-7 and V is TRBV27; TRBD2 agrees at 12 bases. CDR3 length: 16 residues. The J segment lost 3 bases and the V segment lost 5 bases, leaving 8 bases of the junction unmatched. The germline V gene has CDR1 MNHEY and CDR2 SMNVEV (reference sequence). The CDR3 reads CASSQPGLAGYYEQYF. The CDR3 DNA sequence: TGTGCCAGCAGTCAGCCGGGACTAGCGGGCTACTACGAGCAGTACTTC.

V usage is TRBV27 and J usage is TRBJ2-1, with TRBD2 matching over 7 bases. There are 13 residues in the CDR3. Germline trimming cut 6 bases from V and 5 bases from J; bases unmatched to any gene: 4. Germline V gene data show CDR1 as MNHEY and CDR2 as SMNVEV (reference sequence). In nucleotides, the CDR3 is TGTGCCAGCAGCCTGGGACTAAACAATGAGCAGTTCTTC. Its protein product is CASSLGLNNEQFF.

The chain is built from TRBV6-5 and TRBJ2-2, with 7 nucleotides matching TRBD2. Germline V gives CDR1 MNHEY, CDR2 SVGAGI. Trimming removed 0 bases from V and 4 bases from J; junction bases left unmatched: 5. The length of the CDR3 is 16 residues. Here the CDR3 DNA reads TGTGCCAGCAGTTACTCGGAAGGGAGGGCCACCGGGGAGCTGTTTTTT. As protein: CASSYSEGRATGELFF.

The chain links TRBV7-8 to TRBJ2-2, with TRBD1 as a possible D gene (6 bases). The V end lost 2 bases, the J end lost 4 bases, and 11 bases lay between the germline ends. The CDR3 spans 15 residues. Germline V gives CDR1 SGHVS, CDR2 FQNEAQ. The CDR3 sequence: CASSLMGRGTGELFF. DNA of the CDR3: TGTGCCAGCAGCTTAATGGGCAGGGGCACCGGGGAGCTGTTTTTT.

The rearrangement links TRBV4-1 to TRBJ1-5, with D tentatively TRBD1 (5 bases). Germline CDR1 reads MGHRA; CDR2 reads YSYEKL. Trimming stripped 2 bases from V and 6 bases from J, with 11 bases between. This CDR3 has 14 residues. In nucleotides, the CDR3 is TGCGCCAGCAGCCAATCAGGGTGGGGTCAGCCCCAGCATTTT. Translating gives CASSQSGWGQPQHF.

This chain connects TRBV7-6 to TRBJ2-7; TRBD1 aligns across 7 bases. Germline V gene data show CDR1 as SGHVS and CDR2 as FNYEAQ. The CDR3 spans 15 residues. V lost 3 bases to trimming and J lost 0 bases; unmatched junction nucleotides: 5. The CDR3 spells CASSFRGQSSYEQYF. DNA for the CDR3: TGTGCCAGCAGCTTTCGGGGACAGAGCTCCTACGAGCAGTACTTC. The whole variable domain, filled in from reference TRBV7-6 and TRBJ2-7, reads GAGVSQSPRYKVTKRGQDVALRCDPISGHVSLYWYRQALGQGPEFLTYFNYEAQQDKSGLPNDRFSAERPEGSISTLTIQRTEQRDSAMYRCASSFRGQSSYEQYFGPGTRLTVT.

The chain employs TRBV7-9 and TRBJ2-5; 8 nucleotides agree with TRBD2. Germline values: CDR1 SEHNR, CDR2 FQNEAQ (reference sequence). This CDR3 has 14 amino acids. Trimming took 5 bases from V and 7 from J; bases not matched to a gene: 9. The CDR3 spells CASSPSSGAGTQYF. CDR3 DNA sequence: TGTGCCAGCAGCCCCAGTAGCGGGGCAGGGACCCAGTACTTC. The variable domain in full, with the rest retrieved from reference TRBV7-9 and TRBJ2-5, is DTGVSQNPRHKITKRGQNVTFRCDPISEHNRLYWYRQTLGQGPEFLTYFQNEAQLEKSRLLSDRFSAERPKGSFSTLEIQRTEQGDSAMYLCASSPSSGAGTQYFGPGTRLLVL.

This sequence joins TRBV3-1 (or the pseudogene TRBV3-2) and TRBJ1-3, with D unresolved. Germline assignment: CDR1 LGHDT and CDR2 YNNKEL (reference sequence). Trimming removed 0 bases from V and 0 bases from J, with 15 bases in between. This CDR3 contains 18 residues. The CDR3 protein is CASSQDRGRYASGNTIYF. CDR3 in DNA: TGTGCCAGCAGCCAAGATCGGGGAAGATACGCCTCTGGAAACACCATATATTTT.

This chain connects TRBV18 to TRBJ2-5; maybe TRBD2 (6 bases). CDR3 length: 16 amino acids. V lost 3 bases, J lost 2 bases, and 16 bases lay in between. Germline CDR1 reads KGHSH; CDR2 reads LQKENI. The DNA of the CDR3 is TGTGCCAGCTCACCTCGGCGGGACGGACCACAAGAGACCCAGTACTTC. It codes for CASSPRRDGPQETQYF.

This chain joins TRBV7-8 and TRBJ2-5; TRBD2 agrees at 9 bases. The CDR3 consists of 14 residues. Germline V gene lookup returns CDR1 SGHVS and CDR2 FQNEAQ. Trimming at V came to 5 bases and at J to 2 bases, leaving 3 bases not matched to a gene. CDR3 protein: CASSRLAGQETQYF. CDR3 in DNA: TGTGCCAGCAGCCGGCTAGCGGGGCAAGAGACCCAGTACTTC.

This chain links TRBV5-5 with TRBJ1-4; D may be TRBD1 (5 bases). Germline V gene data show CDR1 as SGHKS and CDR2 as YYEKEE (reference sequence). This CDR3 is built from 14 residues. Trimming took 4 bases from V and 5 from J, leaving 12 bases between them. CDR3 nucleotide sequence: TGTGCCAGCAGCCGGGGACTGTCAAATGAAAAACTGTTTTTT. Amino acids: CASSRGLSNEKLFF.

This clone was found once. The rearrangement links TRBV5-1 to TRBJ2-3; 7 nucleotides match TRBD1. Trimming took 3 bases from V and 5 from J; bases not matched to a gene: 12. The germline CDR1 and CDR2 sequences are SGHRS and YFSETQ. CDR3 length equals 16 residues. In nucleotides, the CDR3 is TGCGCCAGCAGCTCTCATACAGGGGAACGGATAGATACGCAGTATTTT. It is translated as CASSSHTGERIDTQYF.

The CDR3 nucleotides read TGTGCCACCAGTGACCCCGGGACTAGCGGGAGGGCCTACAATGAGCAGTTCTTC. It codes for CATSDPGTSGRAYNEQFF. The rearrangement joins TRBV24-1 to TRBJ2-1; 16 bases line up with TRBD2. This CDR3 spans 18 amino acids. Germline lookup yields CDR1 KGHDR and CDR2 SFDVKD. V trimming: 4 bases; J trimming: 2 bases; junction bases outside the gene matches: 4.

The genes are TRBV7-9 and TRBJ2-7, with 7 bases identical to TRBD1. This CDR3 contains 15 residues. Germline CDR1 and CDR2: SEHNR and FQNEAQ (reference sequence). Trimming took 3 bases from V and 5 from J; bases not matched to a gene: 10. The CDR3 DNA reads TGTGCCAGCAGCTTTACGAGACAGGGCCCCAACGAGCAGTACTTC. It translates to CASSFTRQGPNEQYF.

V usage is TRBV6-5 and J usage is TRBJ2-1; D gene uncertain. This CDR3 spans 12 amino acids. V was clipped by 6 bases and J by 8 bases, with 11 bases between them. Germline V gene sequence: CDR1 MNHEY, CDR2 SVGAGI. CDR3 coding DNA: TGTGCCAGCAGGCCCCCCCGGGATGAGCAGTTCTTC. This translates into CASRPPRDEQFF.